Reported below is one T cell receptor beta chain. Its antigen is not identified. A clone one base away is much larger, so this may be a read error. TCRdb analysed the PCR reads with MiXCR anew, one entry per CDR3 protein. The repertoire holds about 640,000 distinct CDR3 sequences, with nearly 20% as singletons. V was pared by 0 bases and J by 5 bases, with 17 bases between. The CDR3 contains 15 residues. CDR1 and CDR2 (germline): DFQATT, SNEGSKA (reference sequence). The data were taken from a study of molecular identifiers for immune sequencing clone quantification. Study-level information: Replicate RNA from about 20,000 or 100,000 naive CD8 T cells formed five aliquots; four were sequenced. General study points: For effector cells, clones above 20 RNA copies held over 98% of molecules; for naive cells, under 1%. Spiked Jurkat TCR RNA equivalent to one cell reportedly surfaced among 900,000 to 1,000,000 naive cells.

This rearrangement joins TRBV20-1 to TRBJ2-7; the D is unclear. The sequence derives from a human donor in good health. Some libraries in this study had Jurkat cell RNA spiked in. Sequenced sample: naive CD8+ T cells from blood, with Jurkat cell RNA spiked in. The subset denotes: FACS-sorted CD8+CD4-CCR7+CD45RA+ naive T cells. The DNA for the CDR3 is TGCAGTGCTAGAGATCTCCATACGGCAGCCCACGAGCAGTACTTC. It codes for CSARDLHTAAHEQYF.